These 28 T cell receptor beta chains were all obtained from the same sample, sequenced in a study of blood T cell repertoires in COVID-19. Here immunoSEQ multiplex PCR was the method, and the copy in TCRdb shows in-frame clones only, minus some. The sample includes hundreds of thousands of clones, around 91% of them seen just once. Sequencing was carried out using PBMCs or T cells enriched from blood (not recorded which). Receptors originate from a man aged 25 to 40 who had recovered from COVID-19.

The V gene is TRBV6-5, the J gene TRBJ1-6, with D unclear. The germline V gene has CDR1 MNHEY and CDR2 SVGAGI. V was shortened by 6 bases and J by 10 bases, with 10 bases between the two germline ends. This CDR3 region has 12 residues. The CDR3 loop is CASSRSRSPLHF. The CDR3 DNA reads as TGTGCCAGCAGCCGCTCGAGGTCACCCCTCCACTTT.

The V call is TRBV4-2, the J call TRBJ2-2; D may be TRBD2 (7 bases). The germline gives CDR1 LGHNA, CDR2 YNFKEQ. V gave up 0 bases and J gave up 0 bases, with 14 bases separating them. The CDR3 contains 18 residues. The CDR3 loop is CASSQDLGGAANTGELFF. In DNA form, the CDR3 reads TGTGCCAGCAGCCAAGATCTGGGGGGGGCCGCGAACACCGGGGAGCTGTTTTTT.

The genes are TRBV24-1 and TRBJ2-1; D is undetermined. From germline, CDR1 is KGHDR and CDR2 SFDVKD. The CDR3 extends over 11 amino acids. The germline V and J ends were trimmed by 9 bases and 2 bases, with 4 bases remaining between them. CDR3 bases: TGTGCCACCGGCCCCTACAATGAGCAGTTCTTC. Its protein is CATGPYNEQFF.

The chain carries TRBV5-1 and TRBJ1-4; 7 bases are shared with TRBD1. CDR3 size: 14 residues. CDR1 SGHRS and CDR2 YFSETQ come from the germline V gene. The J segment lost 5 bases and the V segment lost 0 bases, leaving 1 base of the junction unmatched. This CDR3 reads CASSLGTGNEKLFF. For the CDR3, the DNA is TGCGCCAGCAGCTTGGGGACAGGAAATGAAAAACTGTTTTTT.

The chain is built from TRBV19 and TRBJ1-2; a weak D match, TRBD1 (5 bases). CDR1 is LNHDA, CDR2 SQIVND, per germline (reference sequence). The CDR3 loop spans 13 amino acids. Between the trimmed V and J ends, which lost 3 bases and 7 bases, there was a span of 12 bases. The CDR3 sequence is CASSIGGAAGYTF. The DNA of the CDR3 is TGTGCCAGTAGTATTGGTGGGGCGGCTGGCTACACCTTC. Filled out from reference TRBV19 and TRBJ1-2, the complete variable domain reads DGGITQSPKYLFRKEGQNVTLSCEQNLNHDAMYWYRQDPGQGLRLIYYSQIVNDFQKGDIAEGYSVSREKKESFPLTVTSAQKNPTAFYLCASSIGGAAGYTFGSGTRLTVV.

This chain links TRBV4-2 with TRBJ1-1, with D perhaps TRBD1 (6 bases). The V and J ends lost 0 bases and 1 base respectively, with 15 bases between them. This CDR3 has 17 residues. Germline lookup yields CDR1 LGHNA and CDR2 YNFKEQ. The CDR3 DNA follows: TGTGCCAGCAGCCAAGAGTCGCAGGGGTCAGGGAACACTGAAGCTTTCTTT. Residues: CASSQESQGSGNTEAFF.

The genes are TRBV10-3 and TRBJ2-3; 13 bases map to TRBD2. Looked up from germline, CDR1 is ENHRY and CDR2 is SYGVKD. Trimming at V came to 0 bases and at J to 5 bases, leaving 8 bases not matched to a gene. The CDR3 loop spans 18 amino acids. This CDR3 is CAISESPRLAGGLDTQYF. Here the CDR3 DNA reads TGTGCCATCAGTGAGTCCCCGAGACTAGCGGGAGGATTAGATACGCAGTATTTT.

The chain carries TRBV28 and TRBJ2-7; D not resolved. Between the trimmed V and J ends, which lost 7 bases and 2 bases, there was a span of 15 bases. The CDR3 has 14 amino acids. Germline CDR1 is MDHEN and CDR2 is SYDVKM. CDR3 DNA sequence: TGTGCCAGCATGTTAAGAGGTTACCCCTACGAGCAGTACTTC. Translated, it gives CASMLRGYPYEQYF.

Concerning this clone itself: Other DNA sequences in the sample encode the same CDR3. CDR3 in DNA: TGTGCCAGCACCTCCAACTATGGCTACACCTTC. Residues: CASTSNYGYTF. The chain couples TRBV28 to TRBJ1-2; no clear D gene. Germline CDR1 is MDHEN and CDR2 is SYDVKM. Trimming shortened V by 7 bases and J by 2 bases, and 5 bases separated the two germline ends. The length of the CDR3 is 11 residues.

This chain links TRBV30 with TRBJ2-5; 7 nucleotides match TRBD2. The germline gives CDR1 GTSNPN, CDR2 SVGIG (reference sequence). CDR3 length: 13 residues. The DNA for the CDR3 is TGTGCGTGGGCCCAGCGGGATGGGGAGACCCAGTACTTC. As protein: CAWAQRDGETQYF.

V is TRBV15 and J is TRBJ1-1; D unclear. CDR3 length equals 13 residues. From germline, CDR1 is LNHNV and CDR2 YYDKDF (reference sequence). The V end was cut by 5 bases, the J end by 1 base, with 8 bases between. The CDR3, as DNA: TGTGCCACCAGCCTGGGCCCGAACACTGAAGCTTTCTTT. As protein: CATSLGPNTEAFF.

J is TRBJ2-7 and V is TRBV19, with TRBD2 matching over 10 bases. The germline V gene has CDR1 LNHDA and CDR2 SQIVND (reference sequence). V shed 4 bases and J 1 base; nucleotides not matched to a gene: 7. The length of the CDR3 is 16 residues. CDR3 amino acids: CASSNLGTSESYEQYF. In DNA form, the CDR3 reads TGTGCCAGTAGTAACTTGGGGACTAGCGAGTCCTACGAGCAGTACTTC.

CDR3 amino acids: CASSSPGSPLHF. The DNA of the CDR3 is TGTGCCAGCAGCTCGCCGGGTTCACCCCTCCACTTT. The rearrangement joins TRBV27 to TRBJ1-6; D remains ambiguous. The V gene's germline CDR1 is MNHEY and CDR2 SMNVEV (reference sequence). Trimming cost V 6 bases and J 9 bases, with 9 bases left between them. This CDR3 comprises 12 residues.

The rearrangement links TRBV7-8 to TRBJ2-3; TRBD1 might be the D (5 bases). The CDR3 runs 14 residues. Germline lookup yields CDR1 SGHVS and CDR2 FQNEAQ. Trimming cost V 5 bases and J 0 bases, with 9 bases left between them. The CDR3, as DNA: TGTGCCAGCAGCCTCGGACAAAGCACAGATACGCAGTATTTT. Its protein is CASSLGQSTDTQYF.

Worth noting for this clone: Other DNA sequences from this sample encode an identical CDR3 as well. The chain has TRBV12-3 or TRBV12-4 and TRBJ2-1; D perhaps matches TRBD2 (5 bases). The CDR3 spans 13 residues. Trimming removed 2 bases at V and 3 bases at J, with 5 bases between. CDR3: CASSLSGYNEQFF. The DNA for the CDR3 is TGTGCCAGCAGTTTAAGCGGCTACAATGAGCAGTTCTTC.

The chain carries TRBV3-1 (or the pseudogene TRBV3-2) and TRBJ1-2; tentatively, D is TRBD1 (6 bases). Germline V gene lookup returns CDR1 LGHDT and CDR2 YNNKEL (reference sequence). The CDR3 covers 14 residues. The V and J ends lost 0 bases and 6 bases respectively, with 11 bases between them. The CDR3 DNA follows: TGTGCCAGCAGCCAAGATCGTCGACAGGATGGCTACACCTTC. Translated: CASSQDRRQDGYTF.

The chain links TRBV7-2 to TRBJ2-1; D possibly corresponds to TRBD2 (5 bases). The CDR3 sequence is 13 residues long. V shed 1 base and J shed 9 bases, with 10 bases lying between them. Germline V gene lookup returns CDR1 SGHTA and CDR2 FQGNSA. CDR3 loop: CASSLDSRVEQFF. CDR3 bases: TGTGCCAGCAGCTTAGACTCGAGGGTTGAGCAGTTCTTC.

This clone was counted once. The chain joins TRBV11-2 to TRBJ2-4; D is possibly TRBD2 (5 bases). Germline assignment: CDR1 SGHAT and CDR2 FQNNGV. Trimming removed 6 bases at V and 5 bases at J, with 8 bases between. The length of the CDR3 is 12 residues. This CDR3 reads CASSMRENIQYF. CDR3 DNA: TGTGCCAGCAGTATGAGGGAAAACATTCAGTACTTC.

The chain joins TRBV11-2 to TRBJ1-2; D possibly corresponds to TRBD1 (6 bases). Germline-derived CDR1 and CDR2 are SGHAT and FQNNGV. Trimming took off 5 bases at V and 1 base at J, with 17 bases between the two ends. There are 16 residues in the CDR3. The CDR3 DNA is TGTGCCAGCAGCCCACCCCCACAGGGCTATAACTATGGCTACACCTTC. As protein: CASSPPPQGYNYGYTF.

The table lists this clone with a few counts. V gene TRBV27 combines with J gene TRBJ2-6; tentatively, D is TRBD2 (5 bases). This CDR3 is 16 amino acids long. Between the trimmed V and J ends, which lost 4 bases and 2 bases, there was a span of 12 bases. CDR1 is MNHEY and CDR2 is SMNVEV in the germline V gene (reference sequence). Here the CDR3 reads CASSSGRLAGANVLTF. In DNA form, the CDR3 reads TGTGCCAGCAGTTCTGGGAGACTGGCTGGGGCCAACGTCCTGACTTTC. The full variable domain, in which reference TRBV27 and TRBJ2-6 provide the parts outside the CDR3, is EAQVTQNPRYLITVTGKKLTVTCSQNMNHEYMSWYRQDPGLGLRQIYYSMNVEVTDKGDVPEGYKVSRKEKRNFPLILESPSPNQTSLYFCASSSGRLAGANVLTFGAGSRLTVL.

The genes are TRBV6-5 and TRBJ2-1; TRBD2 is a possible D gene (5 bases). The CDR3 has 12 amino acids. Germline-derived CDR1 and CDR2 are MNHEY and SVGAGI. Between the trimmed V and J ends, which lost 11 bases and 6 bases, there was a span of 14 bases. CDR3 in amino acids: CAAGGRRNEQFF. The CDR3 nucleotides read TGTGCCGCGGGCGGAAGGCGCAATGAGCAGTTCTTC.

The chain combines TRBV28 with TRBJ1-5, with D perhaps matching TRBD1 (6 bases). Trimming pared 3 bases from V and 9 bases from J, leaving 12 bases between. Germline V CDR1 and CDR2: MDHEN, SYDVKM. CDR3 length: 13 amino acids. The CDR3 sequence is CASSFRGVGPQHF. Written as DNA, the CDR3 is TGTGCCAGCAGTTTCAGGGGCGTCGGGCCCCAGCATTTT.

The chain has TRBV2 and TRBJ2-5, with D perhaps matching TRBD2 (6 bases). CDR3 length equals 15 residues. Trimming removed 7 bases at V and 5 bases at J, with 20 bases between. The germline V gene encodes CDR1 SNHLY and CDR2 FYNNEI. The CDR3 is CASTIIPTSMETQYF. CDR3 coding DNA: TGTGCCAGCACCATAATCCCGACTAGTATGGAGACCCAGTACTTC.

The V call is TRBV7-2, the J call TRBJ1-1; tentatively, D is TRBD1 (5 bases). V lost 6 bases and J lost 5, with 13 bases in between. The CDR3 is 13 amino acids. Germline CDR1 reads SGHTA; CDR2 reads FQGNSA. In DNA, the CDR3 is TGTGCCAGCAGTACACTCAGGGATACTGAAGCTTTCTTT. It translates to CASSTLRDTEAFF.

The J gene is TRBJ2-7, the V gene TRBV6-6, with 12 nucleotides matching TRBD2. This CDR3 contains 18 residues. V lost 5 bases, J lost 4 bases, and 15 bases stayed unmatched. Germline CDR1 reads MNHNY; CDR2 reads SVGAGI (reference sequence). The CDR3 loop is CASSLLDRLAGDTYEQYF. The CDR3 region has the DNA TGTGCCAGCAGTCTACTGGACAGACTAGCGGGAGATACGTACGAGCAGTACTTC.

The CDR3 DNA follows: TGTGCTAGTGGTTTGGTACTCGGGGGACAGAGAAACACTGAAGCTTTCTTT. This sequence encodes CASGLVLGGQRNTEAFF. The J gene is TRBJ1-1, the V gene TRBV12-5; 7 positions match TRBD1. Germline trimming cut 0 bases from V and 2 bases from J; bases unmatched to any gene: 9. The CDR3 is 17 residues long. From germline, CDR1 is LGHNT and CDR2 FRNRAP.

The rearrangement joins TRBV9 to TRBJ1-4; 7 nucleotides agree with TRBD1. Germline V gene sequence: CDR1 SGDLS, CDR2 YYNGEE. V gave up 3 bases and J gave up 8 bases; unmatched junction bases: 10. This CDR3 contains 15 residues. CDR3 in DNA: TGTGCCAGCAGCGCGGGGGCAGGGGGAGACGAAAAACTGTTTTTT. Translated: CASSAGAGGDEKLFF. The full variable domain, its missing parts supplied by reference TRBV9 and TRBJ1-4, is DSGVTQTPKHLITATGQRVTLRCSPRSGDLSVYWYQQSLDQGLQFLIQYYNGEERAKGNILERFSAQQFPDLHSELNLSSLELGDSALYFCASSAGAGGDEKLFFGSGTQLSVL.

The DNA of the CDR3 is TGCGCCAGCAGCCAAGATCTTGCTAATACGCAGTATTTT. Its protein product is CASSQDLANTQYF. The rearrangement links TRBV4-1 to TRBJ2-3; D not certain. The CDR3 runs 13 residues. CDR1 is MGHRA and CDR2 is YSYEKL in the germline V gene. Trimming took off 0 bases at V and 7 bases at J, with 8 bases between the two ends.